This T cell receptor beta chain was profiled in a study of blood T cell repertoires in COVID-19. Turning to the study itself: Sites in the United States, Italy and Spain provided acute and convalescent COVID-19 samples. T cells, B-cell-depleted T cells, or PBMCs provided the cDNA or gDNA that served as material.

In the original workflow: How many nucleated cells were present was estimated from reference gene primer amplification. The data were produced by immunoSEQ multiplex PCR, yet TCRdb's version contains in-frame clones alone and is incomplete. That table furnishes V, J and clone size, whereas the DNA furnished D and trimming. The sample contains fewer than 300,000 clones, about 87% of which appear only once. The CDR3 contains 16 residues. In germline, CDR1 is LGHNA, CDR2 YSLEER. Trimming removed 3 bases at V and 1 base at J, with 13 bases between. Seattle patient enrollment occurred during active infection, with longitudinal follow-up thereafter.

The sequence was collected from a woman aged 50 to 65 with COVID-19, enrolled during active disease. Sequenced sample: peripheral blood. The V gene is TRBV4-3, the J gene TRBJ2-1; TRBD1 is a possible D gene (5 bases). The CDR3 spells CASSQGWGVSYNEQFF. In DNA, the CDR3 is TGCGCCAGCAGCCAGGGCTGGGGCGTTTCCTACAATGAGCAGTTCTTC.